One T cell receptor (beta chain) is described in this entry. The data were obtained in a study of blood T cell repertoires in COVID-19. Germline trimming cut 2 bases from V and 9 bases from J; bases unmatched to any gene: 11. The CDR3 spans 16 residues. The germline gives CDR1 KGHDR, CDR2 SFDVKD. Data came from immunoSEQ multiplex PCR; TCRdb stores just in-frame clones and leaves some out. The table lists 200,000 to 250,000 clones, about 80% of them singletons. This receptor was obtained from a man aged 60 to 75 who had recovered from COVID-19. Sequenced: PBMCs or T cells enriched from blood (not recorded which). The rearrangement uses TRBV24-1 and TRBJ2-1; 8 bases map to TRBD1. Here the CDR3 DNA reads TGTGCCACCAGTGATTCCCGACAGGGGAGCCTAGGTGAGCAGTTCTTC. Its translation: CATSDSRQGSLGEQFF.